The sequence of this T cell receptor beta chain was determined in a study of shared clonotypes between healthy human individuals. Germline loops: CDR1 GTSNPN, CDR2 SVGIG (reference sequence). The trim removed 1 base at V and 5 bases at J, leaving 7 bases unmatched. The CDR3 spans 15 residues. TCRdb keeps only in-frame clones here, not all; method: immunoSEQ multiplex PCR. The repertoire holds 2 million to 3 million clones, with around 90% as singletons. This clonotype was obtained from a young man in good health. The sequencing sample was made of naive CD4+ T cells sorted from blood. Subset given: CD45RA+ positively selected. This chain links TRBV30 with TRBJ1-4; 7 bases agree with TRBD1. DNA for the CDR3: TGTGCCTGGAGTGAAAGGGACAGACAAAATGAAAAACTGTTTTTT. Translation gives CAWSERDRQNEKLFF. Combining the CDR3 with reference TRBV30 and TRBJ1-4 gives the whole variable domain SQTIHQWPATLVQPVGSPLSLECTVEGTSNPNLYWYRQAAGRGLQLLFYSVGIGQISSEVPQNLSASRPQDRQFILSSKKLLLSDSGFYLCAWSERDRQNEKLFFGSGTQLSVL.